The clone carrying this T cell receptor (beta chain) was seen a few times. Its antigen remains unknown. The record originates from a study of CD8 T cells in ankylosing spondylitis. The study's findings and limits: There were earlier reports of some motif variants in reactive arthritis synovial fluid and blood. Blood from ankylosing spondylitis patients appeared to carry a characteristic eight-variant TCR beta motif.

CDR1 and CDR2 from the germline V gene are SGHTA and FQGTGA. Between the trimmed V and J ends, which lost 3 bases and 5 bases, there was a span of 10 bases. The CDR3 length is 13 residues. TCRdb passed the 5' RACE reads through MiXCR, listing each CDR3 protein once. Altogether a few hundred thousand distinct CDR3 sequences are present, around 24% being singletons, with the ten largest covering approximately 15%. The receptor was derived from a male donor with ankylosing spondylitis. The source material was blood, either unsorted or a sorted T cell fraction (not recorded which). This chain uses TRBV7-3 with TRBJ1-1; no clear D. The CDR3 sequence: CASSFAGATEAFF. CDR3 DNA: TGTGCCAGCAGCTTCGCAGGCGCAACTGAAGCTTTCTTT.